The next 6 T cell receptor beta chains were all read from a single sample in a study of CD8 T cells in ankylosing spondylitis. Whole-study results and caveats: For ankylosing spondylitis blood, a TCR beta motif of several highly homologous variants appeared characteristic.

TCRdb reanalysed the 5' RACE reads using MiXCR and keeps one entry per CDR3 protein. The table includes roughly 490,000 distinct CDR3 sequences, roughly 5.3% detected once. Their target antigens are unknown. The sequencing sample was made of blood, either unsorted or a sorted T cell fraction (not recorded which). All receptors come from a male donor with ankylosing spondylitis.

The chain is built from TRBV20-1 and TRBJ2-5, with D possibly matching TRBD2 (6 bases). Germline V lookup: CDR1 DFQATT, CDR2 SNEGSKA (reference sequence). CDR3 length equals 14 residues. Trimming took off 3 bases at V and 2 bases at J, with 13 bases between the two ends. The CDR3 here is CSARTRVDQETQYF. The CDR3 DNA follows: TGCAGTGCTAGGACTAGAGTGGATCAAGAGACCCAGTACTTC.

This clonotype was counted ten times or more. For the CDR3, the DNA is TGCGCCAGCAGCCGCCGTTATGTAGCGACAGATACGCAGTATTTT. This encodes CASSRRYVATDTQYF. V is TRBV4-3 and J is TRBJ2-3, with D possibly being TRBD2 (5 bases). Germline lookup yields CDR1 LGHNA and CDR2 YSLEER. V was pared by 4 bases and J by 3 bases, with 14 bases between. CDR3 length: 15 amino acids.

This clonotype appeared many times. The V call is TRBV21-1, the J call TRBJ1-5; the table's D call TRBD1 went unverified against the DNA. TRBV21-1 is a documented pseudogene. The CDR3 is 13 residues long. The CDR3 DNA follows: TGTGCCAGCACCAGGCGAGGGGTTCAGCCCCAGCATTTT. This encodes CASTRRGVQPQHF.

This clonotype was picked up many times. This chain links TRBV10-3 with TRBJ1-1, with 10 nucleotides matching TRBD1. This CDR3 contains 13 residues. Losses at the gene ends were 7 bases for V and 6 bases for J; bases not matched to a gene: 5. The germline V gene has CDR1 ENHRY and CDR2 SYGVKD. The CDR3 region has the DNA TGTGCCATCAAGAGACAGGGGGCTGCTGAAGCTTTCTTT. As protein: CAIKRQGAAEAFF.

There are many counts of this clonotype. The rearrangement links TRBV5-1 to TRBJ2-1; no clear D. V gave up 3 bases and J gave up 0 bases, with 10 bases separating them. This CDR3 spans 15 amino acids. Germline V lookup: CDR1 SGHRS, CDR2 YFSETQ. The CDR3 sequence: CASSSDQSSYNEQFF. The CDR3 DNA reads TGCGCCAGCAGCTCGGACCAGAGCTCCTACAATGAGCAGTTCTTC.

This clonotype was observed at least ten times. The chain combines TRBV20-1 with TRBJ2-3; 8 positions agree with TRBD1. The germline V gene encodes CDR1 DFQATT and CDR2 SNEGSKA (reference sequence). V lost 4 bases to trimming and J lost 4 bases; unmatched junction nucleotides: 10. The CDR3 extends over 15 amino acids. CDR3 DNA: TGCAGTGCTAACCTCATACAGGGGGGACCAGATACGCAGTATTTT. Amino acids: CSANLIQGGPDTQYF.